Sequencing of this T cell receptor beta chain was carried out in a study of post-analysis software for immune sequencing data. Whole-study results and caveats: Included in a set of 5 or 6 TRBV segments more frequent in patients than controls were TRBV5-6, TRBV5-1 and TRBV20-1. Controls showed significantly higher normalized Chao1 diversity than did multiple sclerosis patients.

Germline V gene sequence: CDR1 DFQATT, CDR2 SNEGSKA (reference sequence). This CDR3 contains 13 residues. TCR beta cDNA libraries had unique molecular identifiers. TCRdb used MiXCR to reprocess the PCR reads, holding one entry per CDR3 protein. Among over 700,000 distinct CDR3 sequences listed, approximately 30% were seen once. Remarks on this clonotype: The antigen is unknown. One end of the junction varies from germline; a read error may be responsible.

The J gene is TRBJ2-4, the V gene TRBV20-1, with D uncertain. Sample: blood. The sequence derives from a girl between 10 and 17 years old with multiple sclerosis. The CDR3 bases are TGCAGTGTTAGAGATCGTGCCAAAAACATTCAGTACTTC. Protein sequence: CSVRDRAKNIQYF.